The present TCR beta chain was sequenced within a study of T-cell reconstitution after alpha-beta-depleted transplantation in children. Molecular barcoding with unique molecular identifiers was used for the TCRbeta library. TCRdb analysed the PCR reads with MiXCR anew, one entry per CDR3 protein. This repertoire shows about 400,000 distinct CDR3 sequences, about a fifth found once; its top ten account for 3.5% to 4%. Germline values: CDR1 DFQATT, CDR2 SNEGSKA (reference sequence). The CDR3 sequence is 16 residues long. The receptor was isolated from a human donor who donated a stem cell graft to a child with acute myeloid leukemia. The material was PBMCs from the stem cell graft donor, obtained from the stem cell graft. V and J are TRBV20-1 and TRBJ2-2; 12 nucleotides align to TRBD2. The CDR3 DNA sequence: TGCTGCGCTAGGACTAGCGGGATTTCCAACACCGGGGAGCTGTTTTTT. Encoded protein: CCARTSGISNTGELFF.